One and the same sample provided the 6 T cell receptor beta chains below, sequenced in a study of blood T cell repertoires in COVID-19. Sequencing used immunoSEQ multiplex PCR; TCRdb keeps in-frame clones, though not all of them. The table includes around 250,000 clones, 86% detected once. Sequencing input: peripheral blood. These receptors all stem from a man in his sixties with acute or convalescent COVID-19.

Details on this clone: One end of the junction does not line up with germline, which may come from a read error. V is TRBV7-7 and J is TRBJ2-4; possible D gene TRBD1, 6 bases. This CDR3 region has 18 residues. Per germline, CDR1 SSHAT and CDR2 FNYEAQ (reference sequence). The CDR3 nucleotides are TGTGCTAGCAGCTCCCCCTTGACAGGAAAAGGGGCCAAAAACATTCAGTACTTC. Translated: CASSSPLTGKGAKNIQYF.

Only one count was recorded for this clone. The chain employs TRBV4-3 and TRBJ1-2; the D is unclear. The CDR3 sequence is 13 residues long. V lost 0 bases and J 1 base, leaving 3 bases between the germline ends. Germline-derived CDR1 and CDR2 are LGHNA and YSLEER. CDR3 nucleotide sequence: TGCGCCAGCAGCCAAGAACTTAACTATGGCTACACCTTC. It translates to CASSQELNYGYTF.

The V gene is TRBV25-1, the J gene TRBJ2-7; no firm D call. Trimming stripped 3 bases from V and 6 bases from J, with 12 bases between. CDR3 length: 13 residues. Germline CDR1 reads MGHDK; CDR2 reads SYGVNS. The CDR3 coding sequence is TGTGCCAGCAGTGATCTAGATAGGCCCGAGCAGTACTTC. This translates into CASSDLDRPEQYF.

This clone occurred once. V is TRBV6-2 or TRBV6-3 and J is TRBJ1-2; D is uncertain. Trimming left V 2 bases short and J 3 bases short, with 4 bases between. CDR3 length: 12 residues. Germline values: CDR1 MNHEY, CDR2 SVGEGT. The CDR3 is CASSYAYYGYTF. CDR3 nucleotides: TGTGCCAGCAGTTACGCGTACTATGGCTACACCTTC.

In DNA, the CDR3 is TGTGCCAGCAGGGAACGGACTAGCGGGAGTCATGAGCAGTTCTTC. It specifies CASRERTSGSHEQFF. The V call is TRBV6-6, the J call TRBJ2-1; 13 bases map to TRBD2. Germline assignment: CDR1 MNHNY and CDR2 SVGAGI (reference sequence). With V trimmed by 6 bases and J by 8 bases, 7 bases remained unmatched. This CDR3 has 15 residues.

The chain has TRBV9 and TRBJ1-1; 7 nucleotides match TRBD1. The CDR3 runs to 14 residues. CDR1 and CDR2 (germline): SGDLS, YYNGEE. J lost 7 bases, V lost 2 bases, and 8 bases had no gene match. The CDR3 region has the DNA TGTGCCAGCAGCGTCACGGGACAGAGCAATGAAGCTTTCTTT. Its protein product is CASSVTGQSNEAFF.